The 2 T cell receptor beta chains reported below all come from one sample, sequenced in a study of breast tumors, draining lymph nodes, adjacent tissues. TCRdb used MiXCR to reprocess the multiplex PCR reads, holding one entry per CDR3 protein. The sample lists around 230,000 distinct CDR3 sequences, under 35% occurring once. The lymph nodes were axillary draining lymph nodes from breast cancer patients. Sequencing was carried out using axillary lymph node tissue. The receptors stem from a female donor with breast cancer. Some clones in this sample may be carry-over from other donors' samples.

This clonotype was seen only once. This sequence may be a read error, since a much larger clone differs from it by one base. The V gene is TRBV10-3, the J gene TRBJ1-6, with D possibly matching TRBD1 (5 bases). Germline CDR1 and CDR2: ENHRY and SYGVKD. V gave up 6 bases and J gave up 10 bases, with 16 bases separating them. CDR3 size: 14 residues. CDR3 protein: CAIRGQGPESPLHF. For the CDR3, the DNA is TGTGCCATCAGGGGGCAGGGACCTGAGTCACCCCTCCACTTT.

This clonotype has a count of ten or more. V gene TRBV12-3 or TRBV12-4 combines with J gene TRBJ1-3; a weak D match, TRBD1 (6 bases). This CDR3 is built from 15 residues. Trimming removed 5 bases at V and 2 bases at J, with 13 bases between. This chain's CDR3 is CASSLRDTTGNTIYF. The CDR3 nucleotides are TGTGCCAGCAGTCTCCGGGACACCACTGGAAACACCATATATTTT.